These 18 T cell receptor beta chains were sequenced from one sample in a study of regulatory T cells in long-lasting Graves disease. Time point of the sample: newly diagnosed GD, antithyroid drugs for less than 3 months. Construction of the TCR library relied on RNA isolated from PBMCs. Assembly of TCR beta libraries relied on iRepertoire HTBI primers together with Arm-PCR of CDR3 regions. TCRdb ran MiXCR on the multiplex PCR reads and lists one entry per CDR3 protein. The sample has more than 450,000 distinct CDR3 sequences, about 12% seen once. These data are also associated with another study on T cells in Graves' hyperthyroidism and ophthalmopathy.

This specimen consisted of peripheral blood mononuclear cells (PBMCs), obtained at new diagnosis, from a patient treated with antithyroid drugs. These receptors all stem from a woman in her twenties or thirties with Graves disease.

This clonotype was picked up a small number of times. This CDR3 reads CASSQWTGGHEQFF. The CDR3 DNA sequence: TGTGCCAGCAGCCAGTGGACAGGGGGCCATGAGCAGTTCTTC. The chain has TRBV9 and TRBJ2-1; the match to TRBD1 covers 11 bases. With V trimmed by 4 bases and J by 8 bases, 5 bases remained unmatched. Germline V gene sequence: CDR1 SGDLS, CDR2 YYNGEE. This CDR3 contains 14 residues.

This clonotype showed up many times. The genes are TRBV6-1 and TRBJ2-7, with 8 bases fitting TRBD1. In germline, CDR1 is MNHNS, CDR2 SASEGT. This CDR3 contains 13 residues. V lost 4 bases and J lost 2; bases outside the gene matches: 1. The CDR3 DNA reads TGTGCCAGCAGTGGGACAGGGACCTACGAGCAGTACTTC. Translated: CASSGTGTYEQYF.

In its sample, this clonotype was seen many times. The chain employs TRBV24-1 and TRBJ2-7; 9 bases line up with TRBD2. Germline CDR1 KGHDR, CDR2 SFDVKD. V lost 3 bases and J lost 0; bases outside the gene matches: 8. This CDR3 contains 17 residues. The CDR3 DNA reads TGTGCCACCAGTGATGGCCGGGGTAGCGGGAGCTCCTACGAGCAGTACTTC. Its translation is CATSDGRGSGSSYEQYF.

This clonotype was seen only a few times. This chain uses TRBV29-1 with TRBJ2-7; 7 bases align to TRBD2. Germline CDR1 is SQVTM and CDR2 is ANQGSEA. After removal of 4 bases from V and 3 bases from J, the junction contained 6 bases not matched to a gene. The length of the CDR3 is 13 residues. CDR3: CSVGGGTGYEQYF. The CDR3 region has the DNA TGCAGCGTTGGGGGGGGGACGGGCTACGAGCAGTACTTC.

This clonotype appeared a few times. The J gene is TRBJ1-4, the V gene TRBV20-1; 8 bases are a match to TRBD1. Germline V gene sequence: CDR1 DFQATT, CDR2 SNEGSKA (reference sequence). V shed 4 bases and J 8 bases; nucleotides not matched to a gene: 15. The CDR3 contains 16 residues. The CDR3 coding sequence is TGCAGTGCTACCCCTATGGGACAGGCTTGGGGAGAAAAACTGTTTTTT. It encodes CSATPMGQAWGEKLFF.

To note about this clonotype: This may be a read error, as it is one base from a much larger clone. V usage is TRBV9 and J usage is TRBJ2-1, with 13 bases lining up with TRBD2. The germline CDR1 and CDR2 sequences are SGDLS and YYNGEE. The CDR3 length is 17 residues. V lost 2 bases to trimming and J lost 13 bases; unmatched junction nucleotides: 15. The CDR3 DNA reads TGTGCCAGCAGCGTCCAAGGACTAGCGGGAGTGGGAGAGACCCAGTTCTTC. Encoded protein: CASSVQGLAGVGETQFF.

This clonotype was seen a handful of times. The chain uses TRBV7-2 and TRBJ2-7; D is uncertain. The length of the CDR3 is 14 residues. Between the trimmed V and J ends, which lost 5 bases and 7 bases, there was a span of 18 bases. Germline V gene data show CDR1 as SGHTA and CDR2 as FQGNSA. The CDR3 here is CASSLHPGKGEQYF. In nucleotides, the CDR3 is TGTGCCAGCAGCCTCCATCCAGGAAAAGGGGAGCAGTACTTC. Using reference TRBV7-2 and TRBJ2-7 for the parts outside the CDR3, the full variable domain is GAGVSQSPSNKVTEKGKDVELRCDPISGHTALYWYRQSLGQGLEFLIYFQGNSAPDKSGLPSDRFSAERTGGSVSTLTIQRTQQEDSAVYLCASSLHPGKGEQYFGPGTRLTVT.

This clonotype came up a few times. The chain joins TRBV6-1 to TRBJ2-3; D possibly corresponds to TRBD1 (5 bases). This CDR3 is 14 amino acids long. V lost 3 bases and J 8 bases, leaving 15 bases between the germline ends. Germline V gene sequence: CDR1 MNHNS, CDR2 SASEGT. This chain's CDR3 is CASSDGPSQGTQYF. The DNA for the CDR3 is TGTGCCAGCAGTGACGGGCCAAGCCAGGGTACGCAGTATTTT.

Ten or more counts support this clonotype. This chain connects TRBV11-2 to TRBJ1-1, with D hard to call. The CDR3 length is 14 residues. Trimming removed 0 bases from V and 0 bases from J, with 5 bases in between. From germline, CDR1 is SGHAT and CDR2 FQNNGV. The CDR3 loop reads CASSLDPMNTEAFF. The CDR3 DNA reads TGTGCCAGCAGCTTAGACCCTATGAACACTGAAGCTTTCTTT.

This clonotype was recorded at least ten times. V usage is TRBV29-1 and J usage is TRBJ2-1; 13 bases are shared with TRBD2. This CDR3 has 14 residues. Trimming at V came to 7 bases and at J to 9 bases, leaving 9 bases not matched to a gene. CDR1 is SQVTM, CDR2 ANQGSEA, per germline. For the CDR3, the DNA is TGCAGCGCCAGACTAGCGGGAGGAGCGCCTGAGCAGTTCTTC. Residues: CSARLAGGAPEQFF.

Comment on this clonotype: Being one base from a much bigger clone, this may be a read error. The chain links TRBV11-3 to TRBJ2-7, with 7 bases lining up with TRBD2. CDR3 length: 15 amino acids. Germline values: CDR1 SGHNT, CDR2 YENEEA. V lost 4 bases to trimming and J lost 4 bases; unmatched junction nucleotides: 10. This CDR3 is CASSYSGGSAYEQYF. The CDR3 DNA sequence: TGTGCCAGCAGCTACTCGGGCGGGAGCGCGTACGAGCAGTACTTC. Full variable domain (rest looked up from reference TRBV11-3 and TRBJ2-7): EAGVVQSPRYKIIEKKQPVAFWCNPISGHNTLYWYLQNLGQGPELLIRYENEEAVDDSQLPKDRFSAERLKGVDSTLKIQPAELGDSAVYLCASSYSGGSAYEQYFGPGTRLTVT.

This clonotype was seen many times. The chain carries TRBV18 and TRBJ1-4; TRBD1 is a possible D gene (5 bases). The CDR3 totals 15 residues. From germline, CDR1 is KGHSH and CDR2 LQKENI. Trimming took 1 base from V and 7 from J, leaving 13 bases between them. CDR3 residues: CASSPRGRAAEKLFF. DNA for the CDR3: TGTGCCAGCTCACCACGCGGCAGGGCCGCTGAAAAACTGTTTTTT.

This clonotype was recorded many times. The chain joins TRBV7-9 to TRBJ2-3; D is unresolved. In germline, CDR1 is SEHNR, CDR2 FQNEAQ (reference sequence). This CDR3 comprises 12 residues. V dropped 6 bases and J dropped 2 bases, with 6 bases sitting between them. CDR3 loop: CASSPFTDTQYF. Here the CDR3 DNA reads TGTGCCAGCAGTCCTTTCACAGATACGCAGTATTTT.

This chain connects TRBV12-3 or TRBV12-4 to TRBJ2-1; D may correspond to TRBD1 or TRBD2 (6 bases each). This CDR3 is built from 16 residues. The germline V and J ends were trimmed by 7 bases and 0 bases, with 16 bases remaining between them. CDR3 coding DNA: TGTGCCAGCACCGGAGGGGGGATAAGCTCCTACAATGAGCAGTTCTTC. Its protein is CASTGGGISSYNEQFF.

The rearrangement uses TRBV12-5 and TRBJ2-1; D gene ambiguous. The J call may be mistaken, given a closer DNA end match to TRBJ2-5. The CDR3 length is 13 residues. Germline loops: CDR1 LGHNT, CDR2 FRNRAP. The CDR3 loop reads CASGLGLEETQYF. CDR3 bases: TGTGCTAGTGGTTTGGGTCTGGAAGAGACCCAGTACTTC.

This clonotype occurred many times. V is TRBV2 and J is TRBJ2-2, with TRBD1 identical over 11 bases. V dropped 4 bases and J dropped 7; count of bases not matched to a gene: 14. From germline, CDR1 is SNHLY and CDR2 FYNNEI. This CDR3 is 18 amino acids long. For the CDR3, the DNA is TGTGCCAGCAGTGCCCACCTCGCCCGGGACAGGGGGGACGGGGAGCTGTTTTTT. It translates to CASSAHLARDRGDGELFF. Complete variable domain (other parts from reference TRBV2 and TRBJ2-2): EPEVTQTPSHQVTQMGQEVILRCVPISNHLYFYWYRQILGQKVEFLVSFYNNEISEKSEIFDDQFSVERPDGSNFTLKIRSTKLEDSAMYFCASSAHLARDRGDGELFFGEGSRLTVL.

This clonotype appeared many times. The V and J genes are TRBV20-1 and TRBJ2-5; possibly TRBD2 for D (6 bases). CDR1 is DFQATT, CDR2 SNEGSKA, per germline (reference sequence). The CDR3 is 19 amino acids. V shed 4 bases and J shed 5 bases, with 32 bases lying between them. Here the CDR3 reads CSATTMRLGSKGVGETQYF. For the CDR3, the DNA is TGCAGTGCTACTACTATGAGACTAGGCTCCAAAGGGGTAGGGGAGACCCAGTACTTC.

The chain is built from TRBV2 and TRBJ1-5; D possibly corresponds to TRBD1 (6 bases). V lost 5 bases, J lost 4 bases, and 15 bases lay in between. The CDR3 runs to 15 residues. The germline V gene encodes CDR1 SNHLY and CDR2 FYNNEI. CDR3 sequence (DNA): TGTGCCAGCAGTAGTTCGGGACACAAAAATCAGCCCCAGCATTTT. It codes for CASSSSGHKNQPQHF.